This T cell receptor beta chain was observed in a study of human T cells and chemical hapten exposure. Study-wide points: After DPC sensitization, TCRs above 1 in 1000 frequency showed no change.

Time point given: patch test 3, about 24 weeks after DPC sensitization. As for treatment: therapeutic diphenylcyclopropenone sensitization with weekly scalp DPC. This clonotype was counted at least ten times. As yet, its antigen is unknown. TCRdb itself ran the RACE reads through MiXCR, one entry per CDR3 protein. The sample lists fewer than 55,000 distinct CDR3 sequences; 9.9% were seen once. Trimming removed 0 bases at V and 4 bases at J, with 7 bases between. The CDR3 is made up of 14 amino acids. The germline CDR1 and CDR2 sequences are LGHNA and YSLEER. The V gene is TRBV4-3, the J gene TRBJ2-1; D remains ambiguous. The sequence was obtained from a woman between 35 and 50 years old with alopecia areata. Some clones in this sample may be carry-over from other donors' samples. Sample: whole blood, taken in connection with sensitization to the hapten diphenylcyclopropenone (DPC). The DNA of the CDR3 is TGCGCCAGCAGCCAAGATTCCTATTACAATGAGCAGTTCTTC. Amino acid sequence: CASSQDSYYNEQFF.